The 5 T cell receptor beta chains below were found in one sample sequenced in a study of response to subunit inactivated influenza vaccine. TCRdb re-analysed the RT-PCR reads in MiXCR, keeping a single row per CDR3 protein. The sample holds 500,000 to 600,000 distinct CDR3 sequences, less than 15% seen once. This sample comprised PBMCs from blood, obtained approximately 12 days after vaccination. These receptors came from a man aged 45-65 years who received an inactivated influenza vaccine.

DNA of the CDR3: TGTGCCAGCTCCAGAAGAGCCGGGACGAACACTGAAGCTTTCTTT. It is translated as CASSRRAGTNTEAFF. This chain links TRBV2 with TRBJ1-1; maybe TRBD1 (5 bases). The CDR3 has 15 residues. Looked up from germline, CDR1 is SNHLY and CDR2 is FYNNEI. V was shortened by 8 bases and J by 1 base, with 17 bases between the two germline ends. The whole variable domain, filled in from reference TRBV2 and TRBJ1-1, reads EPEVTQTPSHQVTQMGQEVILRCVPISNHLYFYWYRQILGQKVEFLVSFYNNEISEKSEIFDDQFSVERPDGSNFTLKIRSTKLEDSAMYFCASSRRAGTNTEAFFGQGTRLTVV.

The rearrangement links TRBV14 to TRBJ2-1, with 11 bases that match TRBD2. There are 15 residues in the CDR3. The ends lost 1 base at V and 6 bases at J; junction bases unmatched: 2. Germline V CDR1 and CDR2: SGHDN, FVKESK. The CDR3 sequence is CASSQGLAGLNEQFF. The DNA of the CDR3 is TGTGCCAGCAGCCAAGGACTAGCGGGACTCAATGAGCAGTTCTTC.

Only a few counts were recorded for this clonotype. This chain links TRBV5-1 with TRBJ2-5, with D possibly TRBD1 on 5 matching bases. This CDR3 spans 17 amino acids. The germline CDR1 and CDR2 sequences are SGHRS and YFSETQ. V was clipped by 2 bases and J by 2 bases, with 19 bases between them. CDR3 coding DNA: TGCGCCAGCAGCTTCCGATTACCTGGGGCAGGTCAAGAGACCCAGTACTTC. It yields the protein CASSFRLPGAGQETQYF.

Only a few counts were recorded for this clonotype. The chain recombines TRBV12-3 or TRBV12-4 with TRBJ1-1; D may be TRBD1 (5 bases). The CDR3 has 14 residues. The germline V and J ends were trimmed by 7 bases and 2 bases, with 14 bases remaining between them. CDR3 bases: TGTGCCAGCAAGTCCGTGACAGCTAACACTGAAGCTTTCTTT. Residues: CASKSVTANTEAFF.

This sequence joins TRBV19 and TRBJ2-2; TRBD2 aligns across 8 bases. The CDR3 has 15 residues. V trimming: 9 bases; J trimming: 5 bases; junction bases outside the gene matches: 11. In germline, CDR1 is LNHDA, CDR2 SQIVND (reference sequence). The CDR3, as DNA: TGTGCCAGCAAAACCGCGGGGGGAACGACCGGGGAGCTGTTTTTT. Its translation is CASKTAGGTTGELFF.